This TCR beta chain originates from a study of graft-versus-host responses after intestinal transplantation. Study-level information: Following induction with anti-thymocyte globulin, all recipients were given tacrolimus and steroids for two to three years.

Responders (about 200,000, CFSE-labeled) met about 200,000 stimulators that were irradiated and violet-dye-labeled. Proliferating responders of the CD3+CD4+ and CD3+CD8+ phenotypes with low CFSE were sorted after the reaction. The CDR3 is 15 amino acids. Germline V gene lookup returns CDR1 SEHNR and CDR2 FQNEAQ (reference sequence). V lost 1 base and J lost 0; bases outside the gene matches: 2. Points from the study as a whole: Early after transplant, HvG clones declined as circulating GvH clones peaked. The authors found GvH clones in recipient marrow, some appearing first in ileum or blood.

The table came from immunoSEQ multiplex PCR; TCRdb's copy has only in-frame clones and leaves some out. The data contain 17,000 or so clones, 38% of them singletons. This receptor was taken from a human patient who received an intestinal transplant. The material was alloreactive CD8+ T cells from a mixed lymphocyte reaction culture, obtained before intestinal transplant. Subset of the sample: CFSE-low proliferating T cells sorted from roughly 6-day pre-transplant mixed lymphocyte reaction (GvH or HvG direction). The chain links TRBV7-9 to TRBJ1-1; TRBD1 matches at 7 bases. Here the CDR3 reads CASSLGGQLNTEAFF. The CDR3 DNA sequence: TGTGCCAGCAGCTTAGGGGGACAGCTGAACACTGAAGCTTTCTTT.